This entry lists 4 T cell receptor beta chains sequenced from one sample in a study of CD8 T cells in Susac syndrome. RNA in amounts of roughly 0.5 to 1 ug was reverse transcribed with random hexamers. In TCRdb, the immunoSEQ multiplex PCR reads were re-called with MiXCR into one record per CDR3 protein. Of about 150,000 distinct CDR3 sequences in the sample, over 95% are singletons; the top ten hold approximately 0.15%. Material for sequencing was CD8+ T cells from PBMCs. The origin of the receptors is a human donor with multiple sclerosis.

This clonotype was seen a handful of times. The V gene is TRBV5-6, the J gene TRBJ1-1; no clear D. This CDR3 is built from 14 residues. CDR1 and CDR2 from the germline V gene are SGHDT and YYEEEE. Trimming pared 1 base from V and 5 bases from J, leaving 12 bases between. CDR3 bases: TGTGCCAGCAGCTTGAACGCAGGTGGTACTGAAGCTTTCTTT. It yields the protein CASSLNAGGTEAFF.

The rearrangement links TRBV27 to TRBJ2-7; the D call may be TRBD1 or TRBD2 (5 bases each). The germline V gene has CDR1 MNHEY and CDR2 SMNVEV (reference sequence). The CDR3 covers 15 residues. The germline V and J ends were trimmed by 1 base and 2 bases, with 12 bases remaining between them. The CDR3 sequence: CASSLLGTRTYEQYV. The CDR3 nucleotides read TGTGCCAGCAGTTTATTGGGGACCAGAACCTACGAGCAGTACGTC.

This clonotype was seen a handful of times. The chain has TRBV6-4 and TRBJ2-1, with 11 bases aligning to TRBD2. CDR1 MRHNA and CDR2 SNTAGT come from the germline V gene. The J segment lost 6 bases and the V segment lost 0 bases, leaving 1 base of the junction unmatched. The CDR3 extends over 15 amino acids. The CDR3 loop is CASSDSSGGANEQFF. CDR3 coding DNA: TGTGCCAGCAGTGACTCTAGCGGGGGGGCCAATGAGCAGTTCTTC.

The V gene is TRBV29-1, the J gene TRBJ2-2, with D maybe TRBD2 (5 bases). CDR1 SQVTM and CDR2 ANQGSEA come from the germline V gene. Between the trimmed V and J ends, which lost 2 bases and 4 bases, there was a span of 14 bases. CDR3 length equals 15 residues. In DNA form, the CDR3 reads TGCAGCGTTGAAATTGCTAGCTGGGGCACCGGGGAGCTGTTTTTT. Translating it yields CSVEIASWGTGELFF.